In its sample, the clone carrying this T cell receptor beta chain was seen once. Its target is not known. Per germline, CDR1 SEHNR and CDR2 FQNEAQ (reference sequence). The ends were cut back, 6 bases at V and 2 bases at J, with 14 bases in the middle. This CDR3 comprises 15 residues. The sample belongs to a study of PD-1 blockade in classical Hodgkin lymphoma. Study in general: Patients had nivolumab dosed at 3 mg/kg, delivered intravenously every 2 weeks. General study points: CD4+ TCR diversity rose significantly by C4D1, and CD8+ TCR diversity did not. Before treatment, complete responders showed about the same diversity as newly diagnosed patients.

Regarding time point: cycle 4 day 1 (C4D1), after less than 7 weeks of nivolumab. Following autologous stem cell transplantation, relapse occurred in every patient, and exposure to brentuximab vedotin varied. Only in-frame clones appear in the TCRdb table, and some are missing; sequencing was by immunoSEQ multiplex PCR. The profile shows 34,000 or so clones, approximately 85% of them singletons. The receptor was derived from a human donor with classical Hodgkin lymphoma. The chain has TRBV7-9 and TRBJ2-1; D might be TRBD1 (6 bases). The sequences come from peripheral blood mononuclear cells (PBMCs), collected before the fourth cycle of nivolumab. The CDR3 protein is CASRPGQSPYNEQFF. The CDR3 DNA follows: TGTGCCAGCAGGCCAGGACAGTCGCCCTACAATGAGCAGTTCTTC.